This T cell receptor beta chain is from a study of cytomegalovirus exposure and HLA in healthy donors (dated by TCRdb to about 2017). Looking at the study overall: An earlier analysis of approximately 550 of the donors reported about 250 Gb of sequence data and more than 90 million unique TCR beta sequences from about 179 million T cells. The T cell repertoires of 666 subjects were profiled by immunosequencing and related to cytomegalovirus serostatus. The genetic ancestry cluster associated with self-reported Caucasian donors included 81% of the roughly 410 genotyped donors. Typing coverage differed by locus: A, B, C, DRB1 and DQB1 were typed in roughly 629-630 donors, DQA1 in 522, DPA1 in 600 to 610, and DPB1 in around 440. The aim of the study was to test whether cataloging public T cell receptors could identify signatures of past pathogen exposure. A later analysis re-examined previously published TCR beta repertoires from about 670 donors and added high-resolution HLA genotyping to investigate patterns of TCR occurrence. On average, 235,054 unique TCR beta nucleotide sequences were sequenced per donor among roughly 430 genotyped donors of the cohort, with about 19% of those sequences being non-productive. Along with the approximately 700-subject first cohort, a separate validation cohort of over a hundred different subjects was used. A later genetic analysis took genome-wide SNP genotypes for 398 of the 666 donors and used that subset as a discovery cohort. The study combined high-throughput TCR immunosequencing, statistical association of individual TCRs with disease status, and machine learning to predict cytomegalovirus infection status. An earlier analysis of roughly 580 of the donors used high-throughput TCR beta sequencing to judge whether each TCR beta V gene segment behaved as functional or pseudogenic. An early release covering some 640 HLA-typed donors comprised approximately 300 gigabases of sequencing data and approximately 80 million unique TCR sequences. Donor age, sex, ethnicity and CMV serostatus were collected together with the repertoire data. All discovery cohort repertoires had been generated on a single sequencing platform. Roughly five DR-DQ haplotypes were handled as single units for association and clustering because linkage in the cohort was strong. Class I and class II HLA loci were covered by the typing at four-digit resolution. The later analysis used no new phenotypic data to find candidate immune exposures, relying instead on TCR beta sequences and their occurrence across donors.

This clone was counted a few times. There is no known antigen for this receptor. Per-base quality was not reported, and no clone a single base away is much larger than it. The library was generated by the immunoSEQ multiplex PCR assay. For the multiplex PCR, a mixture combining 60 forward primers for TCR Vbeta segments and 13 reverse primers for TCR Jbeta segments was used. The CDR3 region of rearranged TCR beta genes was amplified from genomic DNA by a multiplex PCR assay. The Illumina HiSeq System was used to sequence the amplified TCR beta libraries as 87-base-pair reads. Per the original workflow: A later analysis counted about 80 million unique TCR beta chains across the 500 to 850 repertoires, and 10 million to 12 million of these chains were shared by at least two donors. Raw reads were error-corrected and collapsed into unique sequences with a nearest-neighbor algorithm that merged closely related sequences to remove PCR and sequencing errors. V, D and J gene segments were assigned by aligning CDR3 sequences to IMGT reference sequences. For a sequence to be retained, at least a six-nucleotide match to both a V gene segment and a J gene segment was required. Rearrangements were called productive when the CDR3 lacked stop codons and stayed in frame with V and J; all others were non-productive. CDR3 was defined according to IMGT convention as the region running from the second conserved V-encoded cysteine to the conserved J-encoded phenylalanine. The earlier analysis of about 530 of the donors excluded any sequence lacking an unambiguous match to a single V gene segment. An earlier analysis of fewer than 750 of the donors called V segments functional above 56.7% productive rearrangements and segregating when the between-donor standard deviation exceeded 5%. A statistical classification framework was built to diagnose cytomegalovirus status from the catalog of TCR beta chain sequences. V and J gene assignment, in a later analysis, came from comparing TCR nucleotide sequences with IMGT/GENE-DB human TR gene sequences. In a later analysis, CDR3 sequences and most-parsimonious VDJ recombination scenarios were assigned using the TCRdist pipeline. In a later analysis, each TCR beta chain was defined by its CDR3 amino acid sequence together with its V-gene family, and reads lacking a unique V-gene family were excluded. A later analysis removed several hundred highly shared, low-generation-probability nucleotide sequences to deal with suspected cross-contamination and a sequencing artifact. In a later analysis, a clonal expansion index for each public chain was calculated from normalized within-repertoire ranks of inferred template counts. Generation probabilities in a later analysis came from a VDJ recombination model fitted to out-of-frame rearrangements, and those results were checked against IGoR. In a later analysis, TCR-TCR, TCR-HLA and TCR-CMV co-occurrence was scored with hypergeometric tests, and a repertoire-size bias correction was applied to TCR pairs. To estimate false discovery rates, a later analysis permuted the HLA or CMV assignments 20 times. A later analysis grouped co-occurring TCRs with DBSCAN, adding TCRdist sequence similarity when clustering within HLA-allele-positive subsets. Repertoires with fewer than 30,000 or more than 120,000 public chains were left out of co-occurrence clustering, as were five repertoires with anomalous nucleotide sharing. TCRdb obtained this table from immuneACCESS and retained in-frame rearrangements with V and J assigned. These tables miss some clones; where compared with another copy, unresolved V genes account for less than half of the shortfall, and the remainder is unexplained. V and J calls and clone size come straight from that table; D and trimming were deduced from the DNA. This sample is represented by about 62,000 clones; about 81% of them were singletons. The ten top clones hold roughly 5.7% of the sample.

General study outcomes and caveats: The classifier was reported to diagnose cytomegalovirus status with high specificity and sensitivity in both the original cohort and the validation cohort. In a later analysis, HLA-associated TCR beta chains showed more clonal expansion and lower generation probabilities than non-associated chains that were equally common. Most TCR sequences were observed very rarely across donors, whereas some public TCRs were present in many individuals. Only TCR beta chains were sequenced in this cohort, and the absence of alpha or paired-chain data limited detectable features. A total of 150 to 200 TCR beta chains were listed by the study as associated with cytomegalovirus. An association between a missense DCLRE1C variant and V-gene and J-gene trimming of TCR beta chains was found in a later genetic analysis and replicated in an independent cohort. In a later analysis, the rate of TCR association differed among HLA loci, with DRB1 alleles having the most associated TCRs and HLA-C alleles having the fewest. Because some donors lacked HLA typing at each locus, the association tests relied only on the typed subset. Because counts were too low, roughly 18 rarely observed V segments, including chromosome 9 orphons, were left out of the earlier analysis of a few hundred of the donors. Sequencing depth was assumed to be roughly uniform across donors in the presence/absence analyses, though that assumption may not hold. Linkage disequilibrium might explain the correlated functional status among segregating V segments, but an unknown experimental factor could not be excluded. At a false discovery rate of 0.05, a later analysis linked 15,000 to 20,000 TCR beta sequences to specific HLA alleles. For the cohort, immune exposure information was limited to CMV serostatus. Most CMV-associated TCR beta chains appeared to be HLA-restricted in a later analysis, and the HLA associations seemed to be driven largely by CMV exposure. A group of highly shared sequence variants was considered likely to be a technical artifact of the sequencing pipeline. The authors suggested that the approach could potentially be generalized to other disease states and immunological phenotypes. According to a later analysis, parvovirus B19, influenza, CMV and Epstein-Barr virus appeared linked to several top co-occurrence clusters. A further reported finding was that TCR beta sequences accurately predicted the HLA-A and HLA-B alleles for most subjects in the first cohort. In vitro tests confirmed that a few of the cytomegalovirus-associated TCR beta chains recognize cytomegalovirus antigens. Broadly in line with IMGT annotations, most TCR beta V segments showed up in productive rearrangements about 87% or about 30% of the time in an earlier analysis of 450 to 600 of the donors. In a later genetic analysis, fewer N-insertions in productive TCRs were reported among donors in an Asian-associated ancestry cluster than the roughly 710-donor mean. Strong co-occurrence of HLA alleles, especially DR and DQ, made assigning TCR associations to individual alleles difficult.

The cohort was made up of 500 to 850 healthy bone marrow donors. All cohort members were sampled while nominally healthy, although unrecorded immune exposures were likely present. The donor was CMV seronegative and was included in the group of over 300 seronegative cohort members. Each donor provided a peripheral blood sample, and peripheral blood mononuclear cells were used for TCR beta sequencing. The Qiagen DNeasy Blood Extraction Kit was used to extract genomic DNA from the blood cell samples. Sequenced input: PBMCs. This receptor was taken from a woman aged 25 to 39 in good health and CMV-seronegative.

The DNA is TGTGCCAGCAGCTTACGTTCTAGCGGGGGCACAGATACGCAGTATTTT. Translated, it reads CASSLRSSGGTDTQYF. This receptor chain uses TRBV11-1 and TRBJ2-3; TRBD2 aligns with 9 central bases. Unmatched junction bases come to 4, with V trimmed by 2 bases and J by 1 base. The cysteine opens and the phenylalanine closes a CDR3 of 16 amino acids. Here the CDR3 DNA is all that survives: 48 bases in frame from base 1. CDR1 SGHAT and CDR2 FQDESV are derived from the germline V gene (reference sequence). Reference TRBV11-1 and TRBJ2-3 proteins supply the regions before and after the CDR3; the full variable domain is: EAEVAQSPRYKITEKSQAVAFWCDPISGHATLYWYRQILGQGPELLVQFQDESVVDDSQLPKDRFSAERLKGVDSTLKIQPAELGDSAMYLCASSLRSSGGTDTQYFGPGTRLTVL.